This passage covers 26 T cell receptor beta chains from one sample sequenced in a study of cytomegalovirus exposure and HLA in healthy donors. The table came from immunoSEQ multiplex PCR; TCRdb's copy has only in-frame clones and leaves some out. Found here are 300,000 or so clones, roughly 87% of them singletons; the top ten hold over 0.9%. The specimen was PBMCs. The receptors shown here come from a man aged 30 to 45 in good health and CMV-seronegative.

The rearrangement joins TRBV4-3 to TRBJ2-2; 13 bases are a match to TRBD2. The CDR3 extends over 19 amino acids. Germline CDR1 reads LGHNA; CDR2 reads YSLEER. The junction had 4 bases not matched to a gene; V was cut back by 0 bases and J by 0 bases. The CDR3 nucleotides are TGCGCCAGCAGCCAAGATCACGGGACTAGCGGGGCGAACACCGGGGAGCTGTTTTTT. Translating it yields CASSQDHGTSGANTGELFF.

This chain uses TRBV7-9 with TRBJ2-1, with D perhaps matching TRBD2 (5 bases). Germline values: CDR1 SEHNR, CDR2 FQNEAQ (reference sequence). Trimming left V 5 bases short and J 3 bases short, with 17 bases between. The CDR3 runs to 16 residues. CDR3 region: CASSHSRAGDYNEQFF. In DNA form, the CDR3 reads TGTGCCAGCAGCCATTCGCGGGCGGGCGACTACAATGAGCAGTTCTTC.

There are many counts of this clone. The V call is TRBV29-1, the J call TRBJ2-1, with 8 bases aligning to TRBD1. CDR3 size: 13 residues. The V and J ends lost 7 bases and 9 bases, in that order; junction bases with no gene match: 11. The germline gives CDR1 SQVTM, CDR2 ANQGSEA. The CDR3 DNA is TGCAGCGCCCATCCGACAGGGGTAGGTGAGCAGTTCTTC. Translating it yields CSAHPTGVGEQFF.

The V gene is TRBV19, the J gene TRBJ1-1; TRBD1 aligns across 8 bases. V gave up 7 bases and J gave up 7 bases; unmatched junction bases: 8. CDR1 is LNHDA and CDR2 is SQIVND in the germline V gene (reference sequence). This CDR3 spans 13 amino acids. The CDR3 DNA reads as TGTGCCAGTACGGACAGGGAGACCGTTGAAGCTTTCTTT. Encoded protein: CASTDRETVEAFF.

The CDR3 sequence: CASSLKRAGQPQHF. For the CDR3, the DNA is TGTGCCAGCAGCTTGAAGAGGGCGGGACAGCCCCAGCATTTT. The V gene is TRBV5-6, the J gene TRBJ1-5; D not resolved. The CDR3 length is 14 residues. Between the trimmed V and J ends, which lost 1 base and 7 bases, there was a span of 12 bases. Germline V lookup: CDR1 SGHDT, CDR2 YYEEEE.

This clone has a single count. V and J are TRBV11-2 and TRBJ2-7, with 12 positions matching TRBD2. Germline V lookup: CDR1 SGHAT, CDR2 FQNNGV. V dropped 4 bases and J dropped 0; count of bases not matched to a gene: 7. This CDR3 has 17 amino acids. DNA of the CDR3: TGTGCCAGCAGCTGGGGACTAGCGGGCACCCTCTCCTACGAGCAGTACTTC. Amino acids: CASSWGLAGTLSYEQYF.

The rearrangement links TRBV13 to TRBJ2-3; the D gene is possibly TRBD1 (6 bases). Looked up from germline, CDR1 is PRHDT and CDR2 is FYEKMQ (reference sequence). V gave up 6 bases and J gave up 3 bases, with 10 bases separating them. This CDR3 region has 13 residues. This chain's CDR3 is CASSNTGTDTQYF. The DNA of the CDR3 is TGTGCCAGCAGTAATACAGGGACAGATACGCAGTATTTT. The full variable domain, its missing parts supplied by reference TRBV13 and TRBJ2-3, is AAGVIQSPRHLIKEKRETATLKCYPIPRHDTVYWYQQGPGQDPQFLISFYEKMQSDKGSIPDRFSAQQFSDYHSELNMSSLELGDSALYFCASSNTGTDTQYFGPGTRLTVL.

The chain joins TRBV5-6 to TRBJ2-7; TRBD1 matches 8 bases. The CDR3 has 15 amino acids. The germline CDR1 and CDR2 sequences are SGHDT and YYEEEE. Trimming took 4 bases from V and 5 from J; bases not matched to a gene: 11. In nucleotides, the CDR3 is TGTGCCAGCAGCATCCGGGACAGGCGTTGGGACGAGCAGTACTTC. Its protein product is CASSIRDRRWDEQYF.

The chain couples TRBV5-1 to TRBJ2-3, with D perhaps matching TRBD1 (5 bases). CDR1 SGHRS and CDR2 YFSETQ come from the germline V gene. The V gene lost 1 base and the J gene lost 3 bases, with 15 bases spanning the gap. CDR3 length: 16 residues. CDR3: CASSLQGIGVTDTQYF. DNA for the CDR3: TGCGCCAGCAGCTTGCAGGGAATTGGGGTTACAGATACGCAGTATTTT.

The gene calls are TRBV13 and TRBJ2-7; 8 bases are shared with TRBD1. Germline CDR1 PRHDT, CDR2 FYEKMQ (reference sequence). J lost 5 bases, V lost 4 bases, and 7 bases had no gene match. This CDR3 contains 14 residues. The CDR3 DNA reads TGTGCCAGCAGCTGGGGGACAGGCACCCACGAGCAGTACTTC. It encodes CASSWGTGTHEQYF.

The DNA for the CDR3 is TGTGCCAGCAGCCTAGGCGGGACAGGGACTTACGAGCAGTACTTC. It is translated as CASSLGGTGTYEQYF. This chain links TRBV7-9 with TRBJ2-7; 9 bases are a match to TRBD1. This CDR3 has 15 residues. V dropped 5 bases and J dropped 4; count of bases not matched to a gene: 9. CDR1 is SEHNR, CDR2 FQNEAQ, per germline (reference sequence).

J is TRBJ1-5 and V is TRBV10-3; tentative D call: TRBD1 (6 bases). The V and J ends lost 8 bases and 3 bases respectively, with 8 bases between them. The CDR3 is made up of 12 amino acids. CDR1 is ENHRY and CDR2 is SYGVKD in the germline V gene. The CDR3 region is CAIGGTNQPQHF. The CDR3 DNA reads TGTGCCATCGGGGGCACCAATCAGCCCCAGCATTTT.

The gene calls are TRBV5-6 and TRBJ2-5, with 10 bases identical to TRBD2. J was trimmed by 4 bases and V by 3 bases; bases with no gene match: 9. The length of the CDR3 is 16 residues. The germline V gene has CDR1 SGHDT and CDR2 YYEEEE. CDR3 region: CASSSLGAGGIETQYF. Here the CDR3 DNA reads TGTGCCAGCAGCTCCCTAGGAGCGGGGGGGATAGAGACCCAGTACTTC.

The rearrangement uses TRBV6-1 and TRBJ2-6, with 7 bases identical to TRBD1. The germline V gene has CDR1 MNHNS and CDR2 SASEGT. The CDR3 is made up of 17 amino acids. V lost 0 bases and J lost 3; bases outside the gene matches: 5. The DNA for the CDR3 is TGTGCCAGCAGTGAAGCGGCAGGGGGTGGTGGGGCCAACGTCCTGACTTTC. This translates into CASSEAAGGGGANVLTF.

The chain links TRBV11-2 to TRBJ2-5; 8 bases agree with TRBD2. Trimming removed 0 bases from V and 1 base from J; junction bases left unmatched: 7. Per germline, CDR1 SGHAT and CDR2 FQNNGV. The CDR3 runs to 17 residues. CDR3 region: CASSLDRGGGLQETQYF. The CDR3 coding sequence is TGTGCCAGCAGCTTAGATAGGGGCGGGGGGCTCCAAGAGACCCAGTACTTC.

Details on this clone: This sample includes further DNA sequences coding for the same CDR3. The gene calls are TRBV5-1 and TRBJ1-2; D unresolved. CDR3 length equals 12 residues. Deletions cut 0 bases from V and 4 bases from J, with 4 bases between. CDR1 is SGHRS and CDR2 is YFSETQ in the germline V gene. CDR3 bases: TGCGCCAGCAGCTTGGATAGCTATGGCTACACCTTC. Translation: CASSLDSYGYTF.

The chain combines TRBV6-6 with TRBJ2-3; 7 nucleotides line up with TRBD2. The V segment lost 6 bases and the J segment 1 base; nucleotides outside the gene matches: 10. CDR1 is MNHNY and CDR2 is SVGAGI in the germline V gene (reference sequence). The CDR3 contains 16 residues. The CDR3 sequence: CASRPLAGQGTDTQYF. In DNA, the CDR3 is TGTGCCAGCAGGCCCTTAGCGGGTCAGGGCACAGATACGCAGTATTTT.

V usage is TRBV5-4 and J usage is TRBJ2-2; D gene ambiguous. This CDR3 region has 11 residues. Deletions cut 4 bases from V and 4 bases from J, with 2 bases between. The germline gives CDR1 SGHNT, CDR2 YYREEE (reference sequence). CDR3 in DNA: TGTGCCAGCAGCCGCACCGGGGAGCTGTTTTTT. Residues: CASSRTGELFF.

This clone has a handful of counts. The chain joins TRBV7-9 to TRBJ1-1; 7 bases align to TRBD1. The trim removed 3 bases at V and 0 bases at J, leaving 4 bases unmatched. Per germline, CDR1 SEHNR and CDR2 FQNEAQ (reference sequence). The CDR3 is 15 residues long. CDR3 region: CASSFRTGLNTEAFF. The CDR3 DNA reads as TGTGCCAGCAGCTTCCGGACAGGCTTGAACACTGAAGCTTTCTTT.

The V and J genes are TRBV9 and TRBJ2-3, with D possibly TRBD2 on 6 matching bases. CDR1 and CDR2 from the germline V gene are SGDLS and YYNGEE. The CDR3 is made up of 14 amino acids. V shed 0 bases and J shed 5 bases, with 10 bases lying between them. The CDR3 loop is CASSVGWGEDTQYF. DNA of the CDR3: TGTGCCAGCAGCGTAGGATGGGGGGAAGATACGCAGTATTTT.

This chain links TRBV5-1 with TRBJ2-5, with D perhaps TRBD2 (5 bases). Trimming removed 2 bases from V and 4 bases from J, with 12 bases in between. Germline CDR1 SGHRS, CDR2 YFSETQ. The CDR3 spans 14 residues. CDR3 region: CASSLFHGVETQYF. CDR3 in DNA: TGCGCCAGCAGCTTATTTCACGGGGTAGAGACCCAGTACTTC.

Only one count was recorded for this clone. The same CDR3 is also encoded by other DNA sequences in this sample. J is TRBJ2-1 and V is TRBV29-1, with 9 bases matching TRBD2. With V trimmed by 4 bases and J by 4 bases, 8 bases remained unmatched. Germline CDR1 and CDR2: SQVTM and ANQGSEA. This CDR3 has 15 amino acids. The CDR3 bases are TGCAGCGTTGGGGGCGGGGGGGGGACATACAATGAGCAGTTCTTC. As protein: CSVGGGGGTYNEQFF.

V usage is TRBV7-9 and J usage is TRBJ2-1; 11 bases align to TRBD2. With V trimmed by 5 bases and J by 12 bases, 15 bases remained unmatched. The CDR3 covers 16 residues. The V gene's germline CDR1 is SEHNR and CDR2 FQNEAQ (reference sequence). The CDR3 region has the DNA TGTGCCAGCAGCCCCGGGTCGGCTAGCGGGGGGCGAGGGCAGTTCTTC. Residues: CASSPGSASGGRGQFF.

A single count supports this clone. This chain uses TRBV5-6 with TRBJ2-2; 7 bases map to TRBD1. Germline V gene lookup returns CDR1 SGHDT and CDR2 YYEEEE. The CDR3 sequence is 14 residues long. The V and J ends lost 0 bases and 10 bases, in that order; junction bases with no gene match: 6. For the CDR3, the DNA is TGTGCCAGCAGCTTGGCTACAGGGGACGAGGAGCTGTTTTTT. Protein: CASSLATGDEELFF.

The chain joins TRBV15 to TRBJ2-5; weak D call: TRBD1 (5 bases). V was trimmed by 3 bases and J by 1 base, leaving 15 bases between them. The CDR3 has 16 residues. Germline V gives CDR1 LNHNV, CDR2 YYDKDF (reference sequence). The CDR3 nucleotides are TGTGCCACCAGCAGCCCACAAATCCAGGGCCAAGAGACCCAGTACTTC. It translates to CATSSPQIQGQETQYF.

The chain joins TRBV2 to TRBJ1-5, with 9 bases lining up with TRBD1. V lost 6 bases to trimming and J lost 0 bases; unmatched junction nucleotides: 12. CDR3 size: 18 residues. Germline V gene lookup returns CDR1 SNHLY and CDR2 FYNNEI. The CDR3 region has the DNA TGTGCCAGCAGACCGACCACAGGGGGCCCCTATAGCAATCAGCCCCAGCATTTT. This codes for CASRPTTGGPYSNQPQHF.